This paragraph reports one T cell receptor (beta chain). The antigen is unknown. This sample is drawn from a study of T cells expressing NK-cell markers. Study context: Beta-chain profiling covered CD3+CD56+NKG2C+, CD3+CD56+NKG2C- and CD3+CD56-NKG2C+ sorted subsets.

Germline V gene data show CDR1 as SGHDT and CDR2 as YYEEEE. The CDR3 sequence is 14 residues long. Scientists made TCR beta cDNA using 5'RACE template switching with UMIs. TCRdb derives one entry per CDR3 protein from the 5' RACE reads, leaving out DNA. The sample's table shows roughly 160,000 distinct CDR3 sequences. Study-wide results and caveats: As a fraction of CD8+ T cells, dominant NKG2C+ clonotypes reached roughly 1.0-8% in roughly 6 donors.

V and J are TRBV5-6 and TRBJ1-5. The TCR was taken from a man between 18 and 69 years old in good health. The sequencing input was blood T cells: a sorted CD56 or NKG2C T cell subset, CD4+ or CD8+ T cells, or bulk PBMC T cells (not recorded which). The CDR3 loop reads CASSLLNSNQPQHF.